This T cell receptor (beta chain) is drawn from a study of T cell changes during pregnancy in multiple sclerosis. Measured with immunoSEQ multiplex PCR; TCRdb has only the in-frame clones, and not every one. The sample consists of about 93,000 clones, around 92% of them appearing once. The input for sequencing was peripheral blood, taken after pregnancy. The TCR originated in a female donor with multiple sclerosis, enrolled in a pregnancy study.

The CDR3 DNA reads TGCGCCAGCAGCCAAGGGGCCGACGGGGGTAAGACTGAAGCTTTCTTT. As protein: CASSQGADGGKTEAFF. The chain joins TRBV4-3 to TRBJ1-1; TRBD1 is a possible D gene (5 bases). The CDR3 is 16 residues long. V shed 1 base and J shed 5 bases, with 17 bases lying between them. Germline values: CDR1 LGHNA, CDR2 YSLEER.